These 8 T cell receptor beta chains were sequenced from one sample in a study of T cells in localized non-small cell lung cancer. The protocol was immunoSEQ multiplex PCR, while the TCRdb copy is restricted to in-frame clones and leaves out a portion. This sample has about 41,000 clones; more than 85% occur once, and the top ten carry about 6.6%. The sample consisted of peripheral blood, taken before any cancer treatment. The receptors were sampled from a woman aged 18-50 years with stage III lung adenocarcinoma.

This sequence joins TRBV18 and TRBJ2-1; 7 nucleotides align to TRBD1. Germline V gene data show CDR1 as KGHSH and CDR2 as LQKENI. This CDR3 spans 14 amino acids. V was pared by 6 bases and J by 5 bases, with 7 bases of the junction left unmatched. The CDR3 DNA is TGTGCCAGCTCGTCCGGGACAGTTAACAATGAGCAGTTCTTC. This codes for CASSSGTVNNEQFF.

This rearrangement joins TRBV19 to TRBJ1-5, with 9 bases identical to TRBD1. The CDR3 has 18 residues. Unmatched junction bases numbered 11, after V lost 5 bases and J lost 0 bases. The germline V gene has CDR1 LNHDA and CDR2 SQIVND (reference sequence). CDR3 amino acids: CASSLAGQGLFSNQPQHF. CDR3 bases: TGTGCCAGTAGTCTCGCGGGACAGGGCCTGTTTAGCAATCAGCCCCAGCATTTT. Using reference TRBV19 and TRBJ1-5 for the parts outside the CDR3, the full variable domain is DGGITQSPKYLFRKEGQNVTLSCEQNLNHDAMYWYRQDPGQGLRLIYYSQIVNDFQKGDIAEGYSVSREKKESFPLTVTSAQKNPTAFYLCASSLAGQGLFSNQPQHFGDGTRLSIL.

In this sample, this clone turned up a few times. The CDR3 loop reads CASSSEPSGTGVSPLHF. For the CDR3, the DNA is TGCGCCAGCAGCTCCGAGCCTTCCGGGACAGGGGTCTCACCCCTCCACTTT. This chain uses TRBV5-1 with TRBJ1-6, with TRBD1 matching over 10 bases. Germline trimming cut 3 bases from V and 10 bases from J; bases unmatched to any gene: 13. CDR1 SGHRS and CDR2 YFSETQ come from the germline V gene. The CDR3 contains 17 residues.

V is TRBV10-2 and J is TRBJ2-6; weak D call: TRBD1 (5 bases). CDR1 is WSHSY and CDR2 is SAAADI in the germline V gene. This CDR3 region has 15 residues. V was pared by 8 bases and J by 0 bases, with 11 bases between. The CDR3 sequence: CASSAQGSGANVLTF. The CDR3 DNA follows: TGCGCCAGCTCGGCCCAGGGCTCTGGGGCCAACGTCCTGACTTTC.

This clone was seen only once. The CDR3 spells CASGGGSASYGYTF. DNA of the CDR3: TGTGCCAGCGGGGGAGGGTCTGCCTCCTATGGCTACACCTTC. This chain joins TRBV6-1 and TRBJ1-2, with a tentative D call TRBD1 (5 bases). Between the trimmed V and J ends, which lost 8 bases and 4 bases, there was a span of 17 bases. Germline CDR1 MNHNS, CDR2 SASEGT. The CDR3 loop spans 14 amino acids.

This clone was detected only a few times. The chain couples TRBV15 to TRBJ2-7; no definite D call. Germline V gives CDR1 LNHNV, CDR2 YYDKDF (reference sequence). The CDR3 sequence is 11 residues long. Trimming cost V 5 bases and J 2 bases, with 4 bases left between them. Written as DNA, the CDR3 is TGTGCCACCAGCGGGCCCTACGAGCAGTACTTC. Protein product: CATSGPYEQYF.

The chain employs TRBV19 and TRBJ2-5, with D perhaps TRBD2 (7 bases). In germline, CDR1 is LNHDA, CDR2 SQIVND (reference sequence). This CDR3 region has 14 residues. Trimming removed 5 bases from V and 2 bases from J, with 12 bases in between. The CDR3 loop reads CASSRGDKQETQYF. The CDR3 DNA sequence: TGTGCCAGTAGTCGGGGGGACAAACAAGAGACCCAGTACTTC.

The chain carries TRBV9 and TRBJ1-6; D unresolved. This CDR3 spans 14 amino acids. Trimming removed 0 bases from V and 4 bases from J, with 5 bases in between. Germline V CDR1 and CDR2: SGDLS, YYNGEE. CDR3 sequence (DNA): TGTGCCAGCAGCGTAGAACGGTATAATTCACCCCTCCACTTT. It is translated as CASSVERYNSPLHF.